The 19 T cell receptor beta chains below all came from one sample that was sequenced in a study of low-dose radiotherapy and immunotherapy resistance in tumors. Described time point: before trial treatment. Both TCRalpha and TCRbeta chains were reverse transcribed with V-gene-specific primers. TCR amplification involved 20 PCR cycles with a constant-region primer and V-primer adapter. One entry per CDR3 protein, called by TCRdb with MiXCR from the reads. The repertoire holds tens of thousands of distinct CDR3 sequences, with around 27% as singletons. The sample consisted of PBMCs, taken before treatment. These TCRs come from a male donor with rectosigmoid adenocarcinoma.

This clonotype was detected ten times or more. CDR3 loop: CASSSGGGEETQYF. In nucleotides, the CDR3 is TGTGCCAGCAGCTCCGGAGGGGGGGAAGAGACCCAGTACTTC. The chain carries TRBV7-2 and TRBJ2-5; D possibly corresponds to TRBD2 (7 bases). The germline gives CDR1 SGHTA, CDR2 FQGNSA. This CDR3 has 14 residues. Between the trimmed V and J ends, which lost 4 bases and 3 bases, there was a span of 12 bases.

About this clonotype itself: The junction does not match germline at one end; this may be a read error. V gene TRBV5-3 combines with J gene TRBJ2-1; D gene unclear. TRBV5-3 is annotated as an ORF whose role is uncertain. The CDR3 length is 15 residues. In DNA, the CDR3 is TGTGCCAGCAGCTTCGTGGCGAGTTCCTACAATGAGCAGTTCTTC. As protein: CASSFVASSYNEQFF.

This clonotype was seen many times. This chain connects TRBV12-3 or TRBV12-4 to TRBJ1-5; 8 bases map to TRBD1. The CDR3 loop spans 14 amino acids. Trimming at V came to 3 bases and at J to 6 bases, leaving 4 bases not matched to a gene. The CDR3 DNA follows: TGTGCCAGCAGTTTTGGACAGGGAGGTCAGCCCCAGCATTTT. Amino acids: CASSFGQGGQPQHF.

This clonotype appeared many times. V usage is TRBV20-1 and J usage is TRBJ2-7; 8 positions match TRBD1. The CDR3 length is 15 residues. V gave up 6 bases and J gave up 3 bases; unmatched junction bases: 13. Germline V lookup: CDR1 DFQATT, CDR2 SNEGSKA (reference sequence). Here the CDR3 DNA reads TGCAGTGCCACCCAGGGGGCCGCATCTATCTACGAGCAGTACTTC. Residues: CSATQGAASIYEQYF.

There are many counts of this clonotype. The CDR3 loop reads CASSLATGWQYF. CDR3 DNA: TGTGCCAGCAGCTTAGCCACAGGGTGGCAGTACTTC. The chain recombines TRBV7-2 with TRBJ2-7, with D maybe TRBD1 (6 bases). This CDR3 spans 12 amino acids. The V end was cut by 0 bases, the J end by 9 bases, with 9 bases between. From germline, CDR1 is SGHTA and CDR2 FQGNSA.

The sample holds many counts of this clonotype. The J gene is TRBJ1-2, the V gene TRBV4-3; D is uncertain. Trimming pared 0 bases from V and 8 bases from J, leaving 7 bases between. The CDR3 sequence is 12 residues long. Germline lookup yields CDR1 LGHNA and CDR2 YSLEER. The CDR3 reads CASSQDDGGYTF. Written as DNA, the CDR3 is TGCGCCAGCAGCCAAGATGACGGGGGCTACACCTTC.

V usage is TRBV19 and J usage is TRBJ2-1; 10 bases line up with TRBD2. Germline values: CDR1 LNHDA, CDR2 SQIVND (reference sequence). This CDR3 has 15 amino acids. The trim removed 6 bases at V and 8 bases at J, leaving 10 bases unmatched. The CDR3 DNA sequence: TGTGCCAGTAGACCTAGCGGGGGAAGTGTACATGAGCAGTTCTTC. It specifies CASRPSGGSVHEQFF.

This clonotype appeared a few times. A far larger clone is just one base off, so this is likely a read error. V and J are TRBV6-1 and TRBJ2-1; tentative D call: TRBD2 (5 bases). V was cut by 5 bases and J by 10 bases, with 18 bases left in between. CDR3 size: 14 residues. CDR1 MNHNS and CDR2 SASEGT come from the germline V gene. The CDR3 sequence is CASSPAVWTPEQFF. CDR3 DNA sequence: TGTGCCAGCAGTCCCGCGGTTTGGACTCCCGAGCAGTTCTTC.

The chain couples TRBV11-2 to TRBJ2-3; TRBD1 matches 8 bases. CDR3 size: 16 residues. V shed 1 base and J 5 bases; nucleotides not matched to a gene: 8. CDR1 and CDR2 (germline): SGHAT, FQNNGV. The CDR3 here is CASSLGGGQAIDTQYF. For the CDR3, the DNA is TGTGCCAGCAGCTTAGGAGGGGGACAGGCGATAGATACGCAGTATTTT. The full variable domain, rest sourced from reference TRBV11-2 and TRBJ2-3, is EAGVAQSPRYKIIEKRQSVAFWCNPISGHATLYWYQQILGQGPKLLIQFQNNGVVDDSQLPKDRFSAERLKGVDSTLKIQPAKLEDSAVYLCASSLGGGQAIDTQYFGPGTRLTVL.

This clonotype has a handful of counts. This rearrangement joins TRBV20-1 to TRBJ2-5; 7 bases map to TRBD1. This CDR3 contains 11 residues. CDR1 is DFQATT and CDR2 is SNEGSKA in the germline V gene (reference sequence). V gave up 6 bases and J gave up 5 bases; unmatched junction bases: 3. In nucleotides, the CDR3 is TGCAGTGCCCCGACAGGGGAGACCCAGTACTTC. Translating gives CSAPTGETQYF.

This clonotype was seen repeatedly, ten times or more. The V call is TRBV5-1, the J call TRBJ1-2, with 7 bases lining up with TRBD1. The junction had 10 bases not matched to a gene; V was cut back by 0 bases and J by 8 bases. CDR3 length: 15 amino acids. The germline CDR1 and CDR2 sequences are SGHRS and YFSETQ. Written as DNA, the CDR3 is TGCGCCAGCAGCTTGGTGGGAGGGGGCGGCTCCGGCTACACCTTC. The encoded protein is CASSLVGGGGSGYTF. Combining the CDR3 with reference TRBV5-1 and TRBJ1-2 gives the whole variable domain KAGVTQTPRYLIKTRGQQVTLSCSPISGHRSVSWYQQTPGQGLQFLFEYFSETQRNKGNFPGRFSGRQFSNSRSEMNVSTLELGDSALYLCASSLVGGGGSGYTFGSGTRLTVV.

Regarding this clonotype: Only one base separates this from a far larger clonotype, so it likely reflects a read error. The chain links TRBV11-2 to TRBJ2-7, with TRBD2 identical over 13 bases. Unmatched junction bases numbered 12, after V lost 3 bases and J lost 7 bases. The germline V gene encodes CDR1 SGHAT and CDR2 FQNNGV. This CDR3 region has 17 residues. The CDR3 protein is CASSFVFGTSGNNEQYF. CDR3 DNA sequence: TGTGCCAGCAGCTTCGTGTTCGGGACTAGCGGGAACAATGAGCAGTACTTC.

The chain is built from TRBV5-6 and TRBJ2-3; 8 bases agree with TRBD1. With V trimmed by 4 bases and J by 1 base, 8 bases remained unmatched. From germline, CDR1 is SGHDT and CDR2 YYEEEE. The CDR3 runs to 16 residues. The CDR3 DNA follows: TGTGCCAGCAGCCTAGACCCGACAGGGGGCACAGATACGCAGTATTTT. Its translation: CASSLDPTGGTDTQYF.

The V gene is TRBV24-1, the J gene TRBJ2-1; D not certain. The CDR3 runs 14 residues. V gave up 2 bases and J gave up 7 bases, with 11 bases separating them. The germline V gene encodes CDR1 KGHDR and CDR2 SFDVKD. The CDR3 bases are TGTGCCACCAGTGATTATCGGATTCGGAATGAGCAGTTCTTC. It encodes CATSDYRIRNEQFF.

Written as DNA, the CDR3 is TGTGCCAGCAGCTTGACACAGGGGCAAGAGCAGTTCTTC. It specifies CASSLTQGQEQFF. The chain is built from TRBV7-9 and TRBJ2-1; 7 bases line up with TRBD1. This CDR3 is 13 amino acids long. CDR1 and CDR2 (germline): SEHNR, FQNEAQ (reference sequence). Trimming at V came to 3 bases and at J to 10 bases, leaving 6 bases not matched to a gene.

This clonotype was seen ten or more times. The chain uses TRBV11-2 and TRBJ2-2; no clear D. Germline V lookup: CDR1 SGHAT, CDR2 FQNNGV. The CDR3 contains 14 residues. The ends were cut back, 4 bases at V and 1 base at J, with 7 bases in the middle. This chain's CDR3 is CASSSILNTGELFF. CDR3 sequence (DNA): TGTGCCAGCAGCTCTATTCTGAACACCGGGGAGCTGTTTTTT. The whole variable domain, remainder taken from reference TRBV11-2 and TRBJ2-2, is EAGVAQSPRYKIIEKRQSVAFWCNPISGHATLYWYQQILGQGPKLLIQFQNNGVVDDSQLPKDRFSAERLKGVDSTLKIQPAKLEDSAVYLCASSSILNTGELFFGEGSRLTVL.

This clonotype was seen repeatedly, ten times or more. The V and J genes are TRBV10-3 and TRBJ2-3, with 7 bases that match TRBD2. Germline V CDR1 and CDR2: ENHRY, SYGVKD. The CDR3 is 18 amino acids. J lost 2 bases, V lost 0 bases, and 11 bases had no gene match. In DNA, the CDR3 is TGTGCCATCAGTGAGTCGATAGGGCGGGAGAGAAACACAGATACGCAGTATTTT. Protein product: CAISESIGRERNTDTQYF.

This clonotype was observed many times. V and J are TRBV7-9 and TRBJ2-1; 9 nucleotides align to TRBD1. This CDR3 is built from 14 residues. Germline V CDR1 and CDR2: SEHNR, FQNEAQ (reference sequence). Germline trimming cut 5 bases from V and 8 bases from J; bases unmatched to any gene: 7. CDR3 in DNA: TGTGCCAGCAGCCCACGGACAGGGGACGATGAGCAGTTCTTC. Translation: CASSPRTGDDEQFF.

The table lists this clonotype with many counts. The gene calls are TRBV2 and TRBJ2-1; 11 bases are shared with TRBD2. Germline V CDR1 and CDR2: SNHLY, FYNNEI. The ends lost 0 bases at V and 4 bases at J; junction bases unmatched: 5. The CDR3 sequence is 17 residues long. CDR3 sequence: CASSEARLAGRYNEQFF. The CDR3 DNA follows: TGTGCCAGCAGTGAAGCGCGACTAGCGGGGAGGTACAATGAGCAGTTCTTC.